This TCR beta chain was recorded in a study of patients and donors after allogeneic stem cell transplantation. In its sample, this clonotype was seen once. One end of the junction fails to match germline, which may point to a read error. TCRdb called the RT-PCR reads again in MiXCR, with one record for every CDR3 protein. The table lists roughly 200,000 distinct CDR3 sequences, around two fifths of them singletons. Per germline, CDR1 SGHRS and CDR2 YFSETQ. The CDR3 is made up of 11 amino acids. The material sequenced was blood, either unsorted or a sorted T cell fraction (not recorded which). The receptor was derived from a human donor who was either an allogeneic HSCT recipient or a stem cell or donor lymphocyte infusion donor (not recorded which). It is not recorded whose cells these are; they may come from a transplant donor. The gene calls are TRBV5-1 and TRBJ2-4; 8 nucleotides agree with TRBD2. This CDR3 is CASRGKGTRSF. CDR3 in DNA: TGCGCCAGCAGGGGCAAAGGGACTAGGAGCTTC.